This TCR beta chain was captured in a study of T cell repertoires in cytomegalovirus infection. As for the study in general: In the study, CMV epitopes included recently identified HLA-C-restricted and well-studied HLA-B-restricted ones. Both a matching HLA type and CMV infection were indicated by public TCR beta signatures.

CDR1 is LNHDA, CDR2 SQIVND, per germline (reference sequence). With V trimmed by 3 bases and J by 8 bases, 6 bases remained unmatched. This CDR3 is built from 15 residues. TCRdb used MiXCR to reprocess the reads, holding one entry per CDR3 protein. This table holds roughly 280,000 distinct CDR3 sequences, less than 25% found once. Study-wide results and caveats: Accumulated public TCR beta family frequency recognized individuals carrying CMV together with the relevant HLA. HLA-C-restricted CMV clonotypes gave the most frequent clonotype in two of eight donors.

In the case of this clonotype: Its target is unknown.

The V gene is TRBV19, the J gene TRBJ2-1; 11 bases fit TRBD2. This TCR derives from a human donor in good health (CMV status not recorded). Some clones in this sample may be carry-over from other donors' samples. The specimen was cultured PBMCs, collected from culture after CMV antigen stimulation. DNA of the CDR3: TGTGCCAGTAGTATTTTACCTAGCGGGAGGTATGAGCAGTTCTTC. Encoded protein: CASSILPSGRYEQFF.